These 27 T cell receptor beta chains came from one sample sequenced in a study of shared T cell receptors in the human thymus. Here immunoSEQ multiplex PCR was the method, and the copy in TCRdb shows in-frame clones only, minus some. The top ten clones hold about 0.0094% of a sample with 640,000 or so clones, around 87% of them seen once. This sample also appeared in a second study, on human thymus T cells.

Source material: thymocytes. The receptors come from a boy under three years old with a congenital heart defect.

This sequence joins TRBV5-1 and TRBJ1-1, with D hard to call. Germline loops: CDR1 SGHRS, CDR2 YFSETQ. The CDR3 totals 12 residues. The V gene lost 1 base and the J gene lost 8 bases, with 9 bases spanning the gap. CDR3 in amino acids: CASSLTPSEAFF. CDR3 nucleotides: TGCGCCAGCAGCTTGACACCCTCGGAAGCTTTCTTT.

Comment on this clone: The sample contains more than one DNA sequence encoding this CDR3. This chain uses TRBV30 with TRBJ1-5; maybe TRBD1 (5 bases). V dropped 0 bases and J dropped 4 bases, with 13 bases sitting between them. From germline, CDR1 is GTSNPN and CDR2 SVGIG (reference sequence). The CDR3 is made up of 15 amino acids. In nucleotides, the CDR3 is TGTGCCTGGAGTGTACGGTCGGGGGGGAATCAGCCCCAGCATTTT. Translation: CAWSVRSGGNQPQHF.

The chain carries TRBV28 and TRBJ2-2, with 12 bases fitting TRBD2. CDR3 length equals 17 residues. Germline V gene data show CDR1 as MDHEN and CDR2 as SYDVKM. The ends lost 5 bases at V and 6 bases at J; junction bases unmatched: 10. In DNA form, the CDR3 reads TGTGCCAGCAGTCCACCTGCTAGCGGGAGGGCGGCCGGGGAGCTGTTTTTT. Its translation is CASSPPASGRAAGELFF.

This clone was counted a single time. The chain joins TRBV5-1 to TRBJ2-3, with D unclear. This CDR3 has 14 residues. The ends were cut back, 3 bases at V and 0 bases at J, with 8 bases in the middle. Germline CDR1 is SGHRS and CDR2 is YFSETQ. Written as DNA, the CDR3 is TGCGCCAGCAGCTCTCCTTCTAGCACAGATACGCAGTATTTT. Translated, it gives CASSSPSSTDTQYF. Full variable domain (missing parts from reference TRBV5-1 and TRBJ2-3): KAGVTQTPRYLIKTRGQQVTLSCSPISGHRSVSWYQQTPGQGLQFLFEYFSETQRNKGNFPGRFSGRQFSNSRSEMNVSTLELGDSALYLCASSSPSSTDTQYFGPGTRLTVL.

The V call is TRBV6-5, the J call TRBJ2-1; D is undetermined. The germline V gene has CDR1 MNHEY and CDR2 SVGAGI. The V end lost 7 bases, the J end lost 7 bases, and 8 bases lay between the germline ends. CDR3 size: 11 residues. In DNA, the CDR3 is TGTGCCAGCACCACGGGTAATGAGCAGTTCTTC. Its translation is CASTTGNEQFF.

Details on this clone: The same CDR3 is also encoded by other DNA sequences in this sample. This chain joins TRBV5-1 and TRBJ1-2; D call uncertain. Trimming took off 4 bases at V and 5 bases at J, with 27 bases between the two ends. The CDR3 spans 18 residues. CDR1 is SGHRS and CDR2 is YFSETQ in the germline V gene. CDR3 sequence: CASSARETGTQRSYGYTF. For the CDR3, the DNA is TGCGCCAGCAGCGCCCGAGAGACCGGAACACAGAGATCTTATGGCTACACCTTC.

The DNA for the CDR3 is TGCGCCAGCAGCCAAGATCGGACAGGGCGTCAAGAGACCCAGTACTTC. Protein product: CASSQDRTGRQETQYF. The V gene is TRBV4-1, the J gene TRBJ2-5; TRBD1 matches at 8 bases. V shed 0 bases and J 2 bases; nucleotides not matched to a gene: 5. The germline V gene has CDR1 MGHRA and CDR2 YSYEKL. The CDR3 has 16 amino acids.

The gene calls are TRBV29-1 and TRBJ2-1; 7 bases are shared with TRBD2. CDR1 SQVTM and CDR2 ANQGSEA come from the germline V gene. Losses at the gene ends were 2 bases for V and 4 bases for J; bases not matched to a gene: 5. CDR3 length equals 14 residues. The DNA for the CDR3 is TGCAGCGTTGAACTAGCGGAGAATTACAATGAGCAGTTCTTC. It encodes CSVELAENYNEQFF.

The V gene is TRBV5-1, the J gene TRBJ1-1; 9 bases agree with TRBD1. The CDR3 has 16 residues. The germline V gene has CDR1 SGHRS and CDR2 YFSETQ. Unmatched junction bases numbered 5, after V lost 1 base and J lost 1 base. The CDR3 DNA follows: TGCGCCAGCAGCTTGCGGGACAGGGAGCAGAACACTGAAGCTTTCTTT. It codes for CASSLRDREQNTEAFF.

V usage is TRBV28 and J usage is TRBJ2-7; weak D call: TRBD1 (5 bases). The CDR3 is 16 residues long. The germline V and J ends were trimmed by 5 bases and 0 bases, with 17 bases remaining between them. Germline CDR1 reads MDHEN; CDR2 reads SYDVKM. This chain's CDR3 is CASSPIEQVSSYEQYF. DNA of the CDR3: TGTGCCAGCAGTCCAATTGAACAGGTGAGCTCCTACGAGCAGTACTTC.

The chain links TRBV30 to TRBJ1-5; perhaps TRBD1 as D (6 bases). Germline loops: CDR1 GTSNPN, CDR2 SVGIG (reference sequence). The CDR3 totals 17 residues. Deletions cut 0 bases from V and 0 bases from J, with 15 bases between. CDR3 in DNA: TGTGCCTGGAGTGTACGAGAACAGGGCTATAGCAATCAGCCCCAGCATTTT. This sequence encodes CAWSVREQGYSNQPQHF.

This clone was counted a single time. The chain has TRBV7-2 and TRBJ2-5; 14 bases map to TRBD2. Judging by the DNA end, TRBJ2-7 fits better; the J call may be wrong. Germline CDR1 is SGHTA and CDR2 is FQGNSA. The CDR3 contains 17 residues. CDR3 bases: TGTGCCAGCAGCCCCCGGGGACTAGCGGGGGTGAACTACGAGCAGTACTTC. Its translation is CASSPRGLAGVNYEQYF.

This clone was recorded once. The rearrangement joins TRBV4-3 to TRBJ2-5, with 9 bases aligning to TRBD2. Unmatched junction bases numbered 11, after V lost 1 base and J lost 5 bases. This CDR3 is 17 amino acids long. The V gene's germline CDR1 is LGHNA and CDR2 YSLEER. DNA for the CDR3: TGCGCCAGCAGCCAAGCGGGTAGCGGGAGAGGAGGGGAGACCCAGTACTTC. Amino acid sequence: CASSQAGSGRGGETQYF.

This clone was counted only a few times. CDR3: CASSPGLGASTDTQYF. The CDR3 region has the DNA TGTGCCAGCAGTCCCGGACTGGGGGCGAGCACAGATACGCAGTATTTT. This chain uses TRBV28 with TRBJ2-3; D might be TRBD1 (6 bases). V was shortened by 5 bases and J by 0 bases, with 15 bases between the two germline ends. This CDR3 contains 16 residues. CDR1 and CDR2 (germline): MDHEN, SYDVKM.

V is TRBV11-2 and J is TRBJ2-7, with 11 bases that match TRBD1. CDR3 length: 15 residues. Germline V gene lookup returns CDR1 SGHAT and CDR2 FQNNGV. After removal of 4 bases from V and 1 base from J, the junction contained 3 bases not matched to a gene. In DNA form, the CDR3 reads TGTGCCAGCAGCTCACGGGACAGGGGGTCCTACGAGCAGTACTTC. It is translated as CASSSRDRGSYEQYF.

The chain carries TRBV2 and TRBJ2-3; 13 bases are a match to TRBD2. The length of the CDR3 is 18 residues. Looked up from germline, CDR1 is SNHLY and CDR2 is FYNNEI. V lost 5 bases and J lost 2; bases outside the gene matches: 10. CDR3 loop: CASSRRLAGGPVTDTQYF. As DNA, the CDR3 is TGTGCCAGCAGTCGCAGACTAGCGGGGGGTCCGGTCACAGATACGCAGTATTTT.

This sequence joins TRBV4-2 and TRBJ2-7, with 11 bases that match TRBD1. The junction had 7 bases not matched to a gene; V was cut back by 2 bases and J by 7 bases. CDR1 and CDR2 from the germline V gene are LGHNA and YNFKEQ. The CDR3 sequence is 15 residues long. The DNA of the CDR3 is TGTGCCAGCAGCCAAAAGGGACAGGGGGTGGGGGAGCAGTACTTC. Translated, it gives CASSQKGQGVGEQYF.

This chain uses TRBV7-9 with TRBJ2-3, with TRBD2 matching over 11 bases. Germline V gives CDR1 SEHNR, CDR2 FQNEAQ (reference sequence). V was clipped by 5 bases and J by 2 bases; unmatched bases: 12. This CDR3 is built from 18 residues. The CDR3 loop reads CASSITGRLAGYTDTQYF. For the CDR3, the DNA is TGTGCCAGCAGCATTACAGGGAGACTAGCGGGGTACACAGATACGCAGTATTTT.

The V and J genes are TRBV5-6 and TRBJ2-7; possible D gene TRBD2, 6 bases. The ends were cut back, 4 bases at V and 2 bases at J, with 13 bases in the middle. The CDR3 runs 14 residues. CDR1 is SGHDT and CDR2 is YYEEEE in the germline V gene. CDR3 residues: CASSNSGGTYEQYF. The CDR3 nucleotides read TGTGCCAGCAGCAACTCCGGGGGTACCTACGAGCAGTACTTC.

The chain employs TRBV6-4 and TRBJ2-2, with 12 bases matching TRBD2. The V gene's germline CDR1 is MRHNA and CDR2 SNTAGT. The CDR3 is made up of 16 amino acids. V was clipped by 6 bases and J by 7 bases; unmatched bases: 9. The CDR3 region has the DNA TGTGCCAGCAGCTCCACTAGCGGGAGGAAATTCGGGGAGCTGTTTTTT. Amino acids: CASSSTSGRKFGELFF.

This chain uses TRBV7-9 with TRBJ2-1, with D tentatively TRBD2 (6 bases). The germline CDR1 and CDR2 sequences are SEHNR and FQNEAQ (reference sequence). The CDR3 extends over 13 amino acids. Trimming took off 2 bases at V and 8 bases at J, with 10 bases between the two ends. CDR3 in amino acids: CASSLYTGDEQFF. The CDR3 DNA reads TGTGCCAGCAGCTTATATACGGGGGATGAGCAGTTCTTC. The whole variable domain, remainder taken from reference TRBV7-9 and TRBJ2-1, is DTGVSQNPRHKITKRGQNVTFRCDPISEHNRLYWYRQTLGQGPEFLTYFQNEAQLEKSRLLSDRFSAERPKGSFSTLEIQRTEQGDSAMYLCASSLYTGDEQFFGPGTRLTVL.

This sequence joins TRBV7-9 and TRBJ2-7; TRBD1 matches at 10 bases. The CDR3 has 16 amino acids. Germline lookup yields CDR1 SEHNR and CDR2 FQNEAQ (reference sequence). Trimming took 1 base from V and 5 from J; bases not matched to a gene: 8. The CDR3 region is CASSLDPGQGFHEQYF. DNA of the CDR3: TGTGCCAGCAGCTTAGACCCGGGACAGGGGTTCCACGAGCAGTACTTC.

The chain uses TRBV6-6 and TRBJ2-7; TRBD1 matches at 8 bases. The CDR3 covers 16 residues. After removal of 0 bases from V and 3 bases from J, the junction contained 7 bases not matched to a gene. Germline V lookup: CDR1 MNHNY, CDR2 SVGAGI (reference sequence). The CDR3 loop is CASSYSNWTGCYEQYF. The CDR3 DNA follows: TGTGCCAGCAGTTACTCGAACTGGACAGGGTGCTACGAGCAGTACTTC.

This sequence joins TRBV6-1 and TRBJ2-1, with 9 bases aligning to TRBD1. Germline V gene lookup returns CDR1 MNHNS and CDR2 SASEGT. With V trimmed by 7 bases and J by 2 bases, 6 bases remained unmatched. This CDR3 has 15 residues. CDR3: CASTRDRETYNEQFF. The DNA for the CDR3 is TGTGCCAGCACCAGGGACAGGGAAACCTACAATGAGCAGTTCTTC.

The J gene is TRBJ2-3, the V gene TRBV4-1; TRBD1 agrees at 8 bases. The J segment lost 2 bases and the V segment lost 5 bases, leaving 18 bases of the junction unmatched. The CDR3 totals 19 residues. Germline CDR1 and CDR2: MGHRA and YSYEKL. The CDR3 protein is CASSADHRDRRILTDTQYF. In DNA form, the CDR3 reads TGCGCCAGCAGCGCAGACCACCGGGACAGGAGAATCCTCACAGATACGCAGTATTTT.

The chain carries TRBV7-9 and TRBJ1-2; no reliable D call. The CDR3 is 12 residues long. CDR1 is SEHNR, CDR2 FQNEAQ, per germline (reference sequence). Trimming left V 2 bases short and J 5 bases short, with 6 bases between. The CDR3 DNA reads as TGTGCCAGCAGCTTACGAGAGTATGGCTACACCTTC. Translation: CASSLREYGYTF. The full variable domain, in which reference TRBV7-9 and TRBJ1-2 provide the parts outside the CDR3, is DTGVSQNPRHKITKRGQNVTFRCDPISEHNRLYWYRQTLGQGPEFLTYFQNEAQLEKSRLLSDRFSAERPKGSFSTLEIQRTEQGDSAMYLCASSLREYGYTFGSGTRLTVV.

This chain links TRBV28 with TRBJ2-1; 9 nucleotides line up with TRBD1. Germline V lookup: CDR1 MDHEN, CDR2 SYDVKM. V was pared by 5 bases and J by 2 bases, with 7 bases of the junction left unmatched. The CDR3 covers 16 residues. The CDR3 here is CASSILGQGAYNEQFF. CDR3 nucleotide sequence: TGTGCCAGCAGTATTCTGGGACAGGGAGCCTACAATGAGCAGTTCTTC.